The clone carrying this T cell receptor (beta chain) was seen repeatedly, ten times or more. CDR1 is SSHAT and CDR2 is FNYEAQ in the germline V gene (reference sequence). The J segment lost 1 base and the V segment lost 10 bases, leaving 6 bases of the junction unmatched. The CDR3 is 14 residues long. The data were obtained in a study of identical twins. TCRdb re-analysed the 5' RACE reads in MiXCR, keeping a single row per CDR3 protein. Seen here are some 900,000 distinct CDR3 sequences, roughly an eighth observed once, and the top ten hold 1.5% to 2%. In addition, the sample was reused for a study of yellow fever vaccine responses in identical twins.

The V and J genes are TRBV7-7 and TRBJ2-2, with TRBD1 matching over 7 bases. The source is a woman aged 18-29 years in good health. The sequenced material came from PBMCs. The CDR3 here is CATKYRGNTGELFF. In DNA, the CDR3 is TGTGCCACCAAGTACAGGGGGAACACCGGGGAGCTGTTTTTT.